One and the same sample provided the 9 T cell receptor beta chains below, sequenced in a study of shared clonotypes between healthy human individuals. Clones were sequenced by immunoSEQ multiplex PCR, and TCRdb holds only the in-frame ones, with some missing. The repertoire has about 990,000 clones, more than 75% of them found once; the top ten carry 0.55% to 0.7%. Sequenced sample: memory CD4+ T cells from PBMCs. Subset specified: CD45RA-negative fraction. The origin of the receptors is a man aged 18 to 30 in good health. Some clones in this sample may be carry-over from other donors' samples.

This clone has just one count. The chain uses TRBV14 and TRBJ2-7; no clear D. CDR1 is SGHDN and CDR2 is FVKESK in the germline V gene. This CDR3 spans 13 amino acids. Trimming cost V 4 bases and J 3 bases, with 10 bases left between them. In DNA, the CDR3 is TGTGCCAGCAGCCGAGGACGGATCTACGAGCAGTACTTC. Its protein is CASSRGRIYEQYF.

This clone was observed many times. Other nucleotide sequences from this sample produce the same CDR3. The chain carries TRBV6-5 and TRBJ2-6; no definite D call. The CDR3 sequence is 15 residues long. V shed 6 bases and J shed 0 bases, with 9 bases lying between them. Germline V CDR1 and CDR2: MNHEY, SVGAGI. The CDR3 here is CASSSAPSGANVLTF. In DNA form, the CDR3 reads TGTGCCAGCAGCTCGGCCCCCTCTGGGGCCAACGTCCTGACTTTC.

The gene calls are TRBV6-9 and TRBJ2-7; D unclear. Trimming stripped 6 bases from V and 4 bases from J, with 13 bases between. The CDR3 spans 13 residues. The germline V gene encodes CDR1 MNHGY and CDR2 SVAAGI. The CDR3 DNA sequence: TGTGCCAGCAGGACCCCCTGCCCTTACGAGCAGTACTTC. It codes for CASRTPCPYEQYF.

The chain uses TRBV30 and TRBJ2-2; D remains unclear. Germline V gene data show CDR1 as GTSNPN and CDR2 as SVGIG (reference sequence). CDR3 length: 11 residues. V was cut by 4 bases and J by 3 bases, with 3 bases left in between. The CDR3 loop is CAWTYTGELFF. CDR3 in DNA: TGTGCCTGGACGTACACCGGGGAGCTGTTTTTT.

Only a few counts were recorded for this clone. The chain carries TRBV10-3 and TRBJ1-5, with D uncertain. V gave up 8 bases and J gave up 9 bases, with 14 bases separating them. Germline CDR1 and CDR2: ENHRY and SYGVKD. The length of the CDR3 is 12 residues. This CDR3 reads CAIAEAEGPQHF. The CDR3 nucleotides are TGTGCCATCGCGGAAGCCGAGGGGCCCCAGCATTTT.

This chain joins TRBV6-1 and TRBJ2-7; D is unclear. Trimming cost V 7 bases and J 3 bases, with 13 bases left between them. CDR3 length: 13 amino acids. Germline lookup yields CDR1 MNHNS and CDR2 SASEGT. The CDR3 DNA reads as TGTGCCAGCACGTTAGCACTCAACTACGAGCAGTACTTC. Protein: CASTLALNYEQYF.

The V and J genes are TRBV18 and TRBJ1-5; no clear D gene. CDR1 and CDR2 (germline): KGHSH, LQKENI. V was clipped by 3 bases and J by 7 bases, with 10 bases between them. This CDR3 spans 13 amino acids. CDR3 sequence reads: CASSPHFGQPQHF. The CDR3 region has the DNA TGTGCCAGCTCACCTCACTTCGGCCAGCCCCAGCATTTT. The full variable domain, in which reference TRBV18 and TRBJ1-5 provide the parts outside the CDR3, is NAGVMQNPRHLVRRRGQEARLRCSPMKGHSHVYWYRQLPEEGLKFMVYLQKENIIDESGMPKERFSAEFPKEGPSILRIQQVVRGDSAAYFCASSPHFGQPQHFGDGTRLSIL.

The rearrangement uses TRBV15 and TRBJ1-4; D ambiguous. The CDR3 sequence is 11 residues long. The germline CDR1 and CDR2 sequences are LNHNV and YYDKDF (reference sequence). Trimming cost V 5 bases and J 5 bases, with 3 bases left between them. The CDR3 coding sequence is TGTGCCACCAGCGGAAATGAAAAACTGTTTTTT. The encoded protein is CATSGNEKLFF.

The chain has TRBV5-1 and TRBJ2-7; 9 nucleotides align to TRBD1. V shed 3 bases and J 3 bases; nucleotides not matched to a gene: 16. CDR1 and CDR2 from the germline V gene are SGHRS and YFSETQ. The CDR3 is made up of 18 amino acids. The CDR3 spells CASSSQGGIGQGSYEQYF. CDR3 nucleotide sequence: TGCGCCAGCAGCTCCCAGGGTGGGATTGGACAGGGGAGCTACGAGCAGTACTTC.